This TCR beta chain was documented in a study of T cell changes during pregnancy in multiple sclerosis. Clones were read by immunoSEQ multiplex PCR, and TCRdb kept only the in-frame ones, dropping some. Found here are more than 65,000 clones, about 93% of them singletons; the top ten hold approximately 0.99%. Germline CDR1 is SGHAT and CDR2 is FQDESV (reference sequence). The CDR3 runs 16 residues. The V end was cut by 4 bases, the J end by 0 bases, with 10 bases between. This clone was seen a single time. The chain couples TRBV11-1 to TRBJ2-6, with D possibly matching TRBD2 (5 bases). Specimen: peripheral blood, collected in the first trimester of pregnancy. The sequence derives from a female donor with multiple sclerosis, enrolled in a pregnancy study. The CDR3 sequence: CASSSGLSSGANVLTF. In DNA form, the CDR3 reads TGTGCCAGCAGCTCAGGACTGAGCTCTGGGGCCAACGTCCTGACTTTC.